This T cell receptor (beta chain) was retrieved from a study of blood T cell repertoires in COVID-19. Overall study: Sample material is recorded as cDNA or gDNA derived from T cells, B-cell-depleted T cells, or PBMCs.

The germline CDR1 and CDR2 sequences are LNHDA and SQIVND (reference sequence). V gave up 9 bases and J gave up 0 bases, with 11 bases separating them. The CDR3 has 14 residues. Everyone who took part was roughly 18 to 89 years old, and they came from 24 US areas. Participant-given clinical history determined each cohort assignment. In the authors' workflow: Nucleated cell number was recorded as an estimate derived from reference gene primer amplification. Only in-frame clones appear in the TCRdb table, and some are missing; sequencing was by immunoSEQ multiplex PCR. V, J and clone size derive from that table, while D and trimming were established from the DNA sequence. The table has about 220,000 clones, approximately 92% seen once.

The sample comprised PBMCs or T cells enriched from blood (not recorded which). The chain carries TRBV19 and TRBJ2-2; maybe TRBD1 (6 bases). The TCR comes from a woman aged 18-29 years in a cohort exposed to, infected with or recovered from COVID-19 (not recorded which). The CDR3 nucleotides read TGTGCCAGCACAGGGAACCCGAACACCGGGGAGCTGTTTTTT. Its translation is CASTGNPNTGELFF.